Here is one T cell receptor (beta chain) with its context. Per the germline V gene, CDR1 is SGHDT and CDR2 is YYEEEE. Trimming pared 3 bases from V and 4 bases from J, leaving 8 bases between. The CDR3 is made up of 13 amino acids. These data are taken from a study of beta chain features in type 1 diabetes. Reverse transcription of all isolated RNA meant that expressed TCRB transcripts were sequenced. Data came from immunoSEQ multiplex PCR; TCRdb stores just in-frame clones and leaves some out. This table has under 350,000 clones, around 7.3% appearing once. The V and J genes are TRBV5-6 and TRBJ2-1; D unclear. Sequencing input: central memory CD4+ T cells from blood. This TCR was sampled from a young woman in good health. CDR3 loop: CASSWFRYNEQFF. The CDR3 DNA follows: TGTGCCAGCAGCTGGTTTCGGTACAATGAGCAGTTCTTC.